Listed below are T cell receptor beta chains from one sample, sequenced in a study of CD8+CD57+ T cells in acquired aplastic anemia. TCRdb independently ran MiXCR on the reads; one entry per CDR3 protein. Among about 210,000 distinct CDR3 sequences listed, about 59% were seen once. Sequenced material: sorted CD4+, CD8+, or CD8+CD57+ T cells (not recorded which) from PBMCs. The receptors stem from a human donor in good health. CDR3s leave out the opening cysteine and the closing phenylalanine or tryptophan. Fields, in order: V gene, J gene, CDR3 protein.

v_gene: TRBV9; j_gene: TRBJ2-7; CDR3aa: ASSASLSGRSGQY
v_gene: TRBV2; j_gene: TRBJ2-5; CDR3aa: ASSQQETQY
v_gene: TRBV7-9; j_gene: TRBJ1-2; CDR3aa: ASSLAGTGYGYT
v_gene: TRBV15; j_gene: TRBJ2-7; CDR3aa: ATSSELRGSSYEQY
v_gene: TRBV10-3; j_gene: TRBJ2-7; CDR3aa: AISGGPPSYEQY
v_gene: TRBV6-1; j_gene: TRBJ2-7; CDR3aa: ATLTGPSGNEQY
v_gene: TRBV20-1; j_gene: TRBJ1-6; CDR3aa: SARRPLPRGDSPLH
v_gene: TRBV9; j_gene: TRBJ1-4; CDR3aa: ASSFRDRDEKLF
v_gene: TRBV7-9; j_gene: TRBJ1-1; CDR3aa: ASSLGGFNTEAF
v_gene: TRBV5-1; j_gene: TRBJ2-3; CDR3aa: ASSLTPYPTDTQY
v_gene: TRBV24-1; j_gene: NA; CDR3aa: ATSDLGETQY
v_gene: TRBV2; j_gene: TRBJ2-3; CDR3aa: ASSVDSTSTDTQY
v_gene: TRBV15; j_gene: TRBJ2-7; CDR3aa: ATSGRQGRAEQY
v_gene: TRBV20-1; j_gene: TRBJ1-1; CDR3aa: SAKVRDTEAF
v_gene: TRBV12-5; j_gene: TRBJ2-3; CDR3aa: ASGDRARTDTQY
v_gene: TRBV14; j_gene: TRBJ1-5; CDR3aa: ASSHPGSNQPQH
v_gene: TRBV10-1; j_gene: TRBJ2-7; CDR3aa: ASVNSGLAGSGEQY